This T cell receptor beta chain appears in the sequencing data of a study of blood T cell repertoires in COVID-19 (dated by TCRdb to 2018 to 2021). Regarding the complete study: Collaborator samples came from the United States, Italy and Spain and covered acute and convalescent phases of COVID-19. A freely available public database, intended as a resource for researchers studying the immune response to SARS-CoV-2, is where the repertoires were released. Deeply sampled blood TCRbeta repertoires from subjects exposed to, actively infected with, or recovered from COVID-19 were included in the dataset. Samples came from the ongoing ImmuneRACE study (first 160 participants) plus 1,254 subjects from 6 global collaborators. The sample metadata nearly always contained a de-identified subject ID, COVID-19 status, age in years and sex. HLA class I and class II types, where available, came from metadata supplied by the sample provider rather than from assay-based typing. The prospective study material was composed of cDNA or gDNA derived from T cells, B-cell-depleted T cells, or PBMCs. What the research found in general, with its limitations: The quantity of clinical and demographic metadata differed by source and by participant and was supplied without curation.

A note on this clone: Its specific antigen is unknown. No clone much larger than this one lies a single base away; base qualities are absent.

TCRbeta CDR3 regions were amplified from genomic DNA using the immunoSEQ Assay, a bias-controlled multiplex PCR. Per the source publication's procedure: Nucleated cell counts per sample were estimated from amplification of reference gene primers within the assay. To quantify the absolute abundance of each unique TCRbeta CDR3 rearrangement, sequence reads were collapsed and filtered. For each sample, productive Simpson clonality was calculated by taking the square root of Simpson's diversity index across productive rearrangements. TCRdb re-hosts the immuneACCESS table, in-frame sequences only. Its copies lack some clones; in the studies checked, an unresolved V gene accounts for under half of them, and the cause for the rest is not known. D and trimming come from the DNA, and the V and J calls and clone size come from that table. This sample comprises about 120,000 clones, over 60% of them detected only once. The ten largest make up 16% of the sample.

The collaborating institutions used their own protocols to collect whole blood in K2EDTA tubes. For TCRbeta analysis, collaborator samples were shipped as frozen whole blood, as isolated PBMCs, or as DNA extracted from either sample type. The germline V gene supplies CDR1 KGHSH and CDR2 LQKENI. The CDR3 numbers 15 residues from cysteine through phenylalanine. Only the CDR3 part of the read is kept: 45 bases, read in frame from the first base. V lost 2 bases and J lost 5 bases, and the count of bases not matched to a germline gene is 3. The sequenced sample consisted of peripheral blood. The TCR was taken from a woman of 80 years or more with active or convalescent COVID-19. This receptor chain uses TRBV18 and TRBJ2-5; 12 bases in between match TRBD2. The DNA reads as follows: TGTGCCAGCTCACCATCGCTAGCGGGAGGGGAGACCCAGTACTTC. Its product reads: CASSPSLAGGETQYF. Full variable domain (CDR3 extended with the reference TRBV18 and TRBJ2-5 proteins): NAGVMQNPRHLVRRRGQEARLRCSPMKGHSHVYWYRQLPEEGLKFMVYLQKENIIDESGMPKERFSAEFPKEGPSILRIQQVVRGDSAAYFCASSPSLAGGETQYFGPGTRLLVL.